Presented here are 21 T cell receptor beta chains from one specimen sequenced in a study of blood T cells in healthy people across ages (dated by TCRdb to the mid-2010s). Libraries came from 5' RACE. Sequencing used an Illumina HiSeq 2500. A second PCR of about 7 to 12 cycles was performed with a sample-barcoded 5' primer and a J-beta primer mix. The public reads were reprocessed in TCRdb via fastp at Q25 and MiXCR, keeping in-frame beta chains. Every distinct CDR3 protein forms one entry, paired with its most common genes and DNA. The sample table records about 1.4 million distinct CDR3 sequences; 55% to 75% of these occur just once. Jointly, the top ten make up over 6.5% of the sample. Sequenced: blood. The source is a man between 18 and 35 years old in good health.

This clonotype was detected a few times. This chain uses TRBV4-3 with TRBJ2-2; D uncertain. CDR1 LGHNA and CDR2 YSLEER come from the germline V gene. The CDR3 is 13 amino acids. V was shortened by 3 bases and J by 6 bases, with 8 bases between the two germline ends. The CDR3 region has the DNA TGCGCCAGCAGCCACGGATCCCCCGGGGAGCTGTTTTTT. Its protein is CASSHGSPGELFF.

Only a few counts were recorded for this clonotype. The rearrangement joins TRBV5-1 to TRBJ2-5; tentative D call: TRBD1 (6 bases). In germline, CDR1 is SGHRS, CDR2 YFSETQ. V was clipped by 3 bases and J by 2 bases, with 8 bases between them. The CDR3 contains 13 residues. The CDR3 nucleotides are TGCGCCAGCAGCTGGGACACACAAGAGACCCAGTACTTC. It encodes CASSWDTQETQYF.

The table lists this clonotype with a few counts. The chain couples TRBV5-1 to TRBJ2-3; a possible D gene is TRBD1 (5 bases). The CDR3 is made up of 15 amino acids. V was clipped by 3 bases and J by 2 bases, with 13 bases between them. Germline CDR1 and CDR2: SGHRS and YFSETQ. CDR3 sequence: CASSSTAPLTDTQYF. CDR3 nucleotide sequence: TGCGCCAGCAGCTCGACAGCACCGCTCACAGATACGCAGTATTTT.

The chain couples TRBV3-1 to TRBJ1-1; D unresolved. CDR3 length: 15 residues. V was cut by 1 base and J by 6 bases, with 15 bases left in between. CDR1 LGHDT and CDR2 YNNKEL come from the germline V gene (reference sequence). Here the CDR3 reads CASSQGVPHGAEAFF. CDR3 sequence (DNA): TGTGCCAGCAGCCAAGGGGTCCCACACGGGGCTGAAGCTTTCTTT. The full variable domain, its missing parts supplied by reference TRBV3-1 and TRBJ1-1, is DTAVSQTPKYLVTQMGNDKSIKCEQNLGHDTMYWYKQDSKKFLKIMFSYNNKELIINETVPNRFSPKSPDKAHLNLHINSLELGDSAVYFCASSQGVPHGAEAFFGQGTRLTVV.

The gene calls are TRBV21-1 and TRBJ2-3; the D call of TRBD2 is as the table states it, not checked on the DNA. TRBV21-1 is described as a pseudogene. CDR3 length equals 17 residues. This CDR3 is CASSKGGTSGEADTQYF. The CDR3 DNA sequence: TGTGCCAGCAGCAAAGGGGGAACTAGCGGGGAAGCAGATACGCAGTATTTT.

The J gene is TRBJ2-3, the V gene TRBV2; no clear D gene. CDR3 length: 13 residues. The V gene's germline CDR1 is SNHLY and CDR2 FYNNEI. V gave up 0 bases and J gave up 6 bases, with 7 bases separating them. The CDR3, as DNA: TGTGCCAGCAGTGAAGCGCTTGCGGATACGCAGTATTTT. This sequence encodes CASSEALADTQYF.

This clonotype turned up a few times. The CDR3 sequence: CSALAGGTLSYNEQFF. CDR3 nucleotides: TGCAGTGCACTAGCGGGGGGTACCCTATCCTACAATGAGCAGTTCTTC. The chain couples TRBV20-1 to TRBJ2-1, with TRBD2 matching 12 bases. The CDR3 has 16 residues. In germline, CDR1 is DFQATT, CDR2 SNEGSKA (reference sequence). V trimming: 6 bases; J trimming: 1 base; junction bases outside the gene matches: 7.

The chain couples TRBV6-5 to TRBJ2-7; possibly TRBD2 for D (5 bases). Germline CDR1 is MNHEY and CDR2 is SVGAGI. This CDR3 contains 14 residues. The ends were cut back, 6 bases at V and 4 bases at J, with 16 bases in the middle. The CDR3: CASRSYDWEYEQYF. DNA for the CDR3: TGTGCCAGCAGGTCGTACGACTGGGAGTACGAGCAGTACTTC.

This clonotype has just one count. The chain links TRBV9 to TRBJ2-6; no clear D. Trimming stripped 4 bases from V and 0 bases from J, with 11 bases between. Germline V gene lookup returns CDR1 SGDLS and CDR2 YYNGEE. The CDR3 runs to 16 residues. The CDR3: CASSPNLLSGANVLTF. The CDR3 DNA reads TGTGCCAGCAGCCCCAACCTCCTCTCTGGGGCCAACGTCCTGACTTTC.

The chain has TRBV11-2 and TRBJ2-4; D remains unclear. The J call is doubtful: the DNA matches TRBJ2-7 better. The CDR3 runs 13 residues. The germline CDR1 and CDR2 sequences are SGHAT and FQNNGV. The CDR3 DNA reads as TGTGCCAGCAGCTTACTAGTTTATTACGAGCAGTACTTC. Translation gives CASSLLVYYEQYF.

CDR3 bases: TGTGCCAGCAGGGGAACTGGGACGGACATATATGGCTACACCTTC. It codes for CASRGTGTDIYGYTF. The V and J genes are TRBV6-5 and TRBJ1-2, with D maybe TRBD1 (5 bases). Germline V gene sequence: CDR1 MNHEY, CDR2 SVGAGI. V was trimmed by 6 bases and J by 5 bases, leaving 19 bases between them. The CDR3 loop spans 15 amino acids.

This clonotype was found a few times. The chain employs TRBV29-1 and TRBJ2-7; the D gene is possibly TRBD1 (5 bases). V shed 0 bases and J shed 7 bases, with 10 bases lying between them. Germline CDR1 reads SQVTM; CDR2 reads ANQGSEA. This CDR3 is built from 12 residues. Here the CDR3 DNA reads TGCAGCGTTGAAGAAATGGGGCCGGAGCAGTACTTC. Protein sequence: CSVEEMGPEQYF.

The gene calls are TRBV21-1 and TRBJ2-5; the listed D gene, TRBD2, was not tested against the DNA. The DNA matches TRBJ2-4 better at its end, which makes the J call doubtful. TRBV21-1 has pseudogene status. This CDR3 has 17 residues. The CDR3 nucleotides read TGTGCCAGCTTTAAGGCCCAGCTTACGAGTGGGGAAAACATTCAGTACTTC. Its translation is CASFKAQLTSGENIQYF.

The genes are TRBV28 and TRBJ1-2; D perhaps matches TRBD1 (5 bases). Germline V gene data show CDR1 as MDHEN and CDR2 as SYDVKM. V lost 5 bases and J 4 bases, leaving 14 bases between the germline ends. CDR3 length: 14 residues. CDR3: CASSPSDRIYGYTF. For the CDR3, the DNA is TGTGCCAGCAGTCCGTCAGACAGAATCTATGGCTACACCTTC.

The V and J genes are TRBV13 and TRBJ2-7, with D possibly matching TRBD2 (7 bases). Germline V gene sequence: CDR1 PRHDT, CDR2 FYEKMQ (reference sequence). Trimming cost V 2 bases and J 1 base, with 15 bases left between them. This CDR3 has 16 amino acids. The CDR3: CASSLWEGGPSYEQYF. Written as DNA, the CDR3 is TGTGCCAGCAGCTTATGGGAGGGGGGGCCTTCCTACGAGCAGTACTTC.

This clonotype was seen a single time. The chain uses TRBV5-6 and TRBJ2-7, with no clear D. Germline assignment: CDR1 SGHDT and CDR2 YYEEEE. The germline V and J ends were trimmed by 2 bases and 4 bases, with 22 bases remaining between them. The CDR3 covers 17 residues. The CDR3 region has the DNA TGTGCCAGCAGCTTAAGGCGGCAGTTGGGCCCACTATACGAGCAGTACTTC. It is translated as CASSLRRQLGPLYEQYF.

V gene TRBV18 combines with J gene TRBJ1-2, with TRBD1 as a possible D gene (6 bases). Germline V gene data show CDR1 as KGHSH and CDR2 as LQKENI. The CDR3 totals 16 residues. V was trimmed by 2 bases and J by 0 bases, leaving 13 bases between them. CDR3 amino acids: CASSPGGQEPNYGYTF. The CDR3 DNA follows: TGTGCCAGCTCACCAGGGGGGCAGGAGCCTAACTATGGCTACACCTTC.

This chain connects TRBV12-3 or TRBV12-4 to TRBJ2-3; 8 bases match TRBD2. The CDR3 is made up of 19 amino acids. Germline trimming cut 5 bases from V and 1 base from J; bases unmatched to any gene: 17. The CDR3 DNA is TGTGCCAGCAGTCTCCACACACAGCTTCTAGCGGGCCGCACAGATACGCAGTATTTT. This gives the protein CASSLHTQLLAGRTDTQYF.

The rearrangement joins TRBV5-1 to TRBJ1-1; no reliable D call. V was cut by 4 bases and J by 1 base, with 8 bases left in between. The CDR3 spans 13 residues. Germline CDR1 and CDR2: SGHRS and YFSETQ. As DNA, the CDR3 is TGCGCCAGCAGCCGCGTGACGAACACTGAAGCTTTCTTT. Protein product: CASSRVTNTEAFF.

The sample holds a few counts of this clonotype. The rearrangement uses TRBV10-3 and TRBJ2-3, with a tentative D call TRBD2 (7 bases). The V gene lost 7 bases and the J gene lost 0 bases, with 17 bases spanning the gap. The length of the CDR3 is 16 residues. CDR1 is ENHRY, CDR2 SYGVKD, per germline. This chain's CDR3 is CAIKGDERGSTDTQYF. The CDR3 nucleotides read TGTGCCATCAAGGGGGACGAGCGGGGTAGCACAGATACGCAGTATTTT.

The genes are TRBV20-1 and TRBJ1-1, with unresolved D. The V end lost 6 bases, the J end lost 8 bases, and 16 bases lay between the germline ends. There are 12 residues in the CDR3. The germline gives CDR1 DFQATT, CDR2 SNEGSKA (reference sequence). CDR3 protein: CSADSMDWEAFF. The CDR3 coding sequence is TGCAGTGCCGACTCTATGGATTGGGAAGCTTTCTTT.